The present T cell receptor (beta chain) was sequenced within a study of identical twins. The study's findings and limits: Part of the zero-insertion signal could reflect confounding by invariant MAIT and iNKT cells.

For this clonotype: What it binds is unknown.

From germline, CDR1 is WSHSY and CDR2 SAAADI. This CDR3 is built from 13 residues. With 6 bases clipped from V and 6 bases from J, the junction kept 7 bases outside the gene matches. In TCRdb, the 5' RACE reads were re-called with MiXCR into one record per CDR3 protein. The sample shows hundreds of thousands of distinct CDR3 sequences, about 8.9% of them seen only once. Separately, the same data were catalogued under a study of yellow fever vaccine responses in identical twins. As that study records: Twins reportedly appeared to share part of their vaccine T cell response while keeping part individual.

The sequenced material came from memory (CD45RO+) T cells sorted from blood. This clonotype was obtained from a young woman in good health. V is TRBV10-2 and J is TRBJ1-1; 7 bases are shared with TRBD1. The CDR3 DNA reads TGCGCCAGCAGCGTACAGGGGTCAGCTGAAGCTTTCTTT. This translates into CASSVQGSAEAFF.